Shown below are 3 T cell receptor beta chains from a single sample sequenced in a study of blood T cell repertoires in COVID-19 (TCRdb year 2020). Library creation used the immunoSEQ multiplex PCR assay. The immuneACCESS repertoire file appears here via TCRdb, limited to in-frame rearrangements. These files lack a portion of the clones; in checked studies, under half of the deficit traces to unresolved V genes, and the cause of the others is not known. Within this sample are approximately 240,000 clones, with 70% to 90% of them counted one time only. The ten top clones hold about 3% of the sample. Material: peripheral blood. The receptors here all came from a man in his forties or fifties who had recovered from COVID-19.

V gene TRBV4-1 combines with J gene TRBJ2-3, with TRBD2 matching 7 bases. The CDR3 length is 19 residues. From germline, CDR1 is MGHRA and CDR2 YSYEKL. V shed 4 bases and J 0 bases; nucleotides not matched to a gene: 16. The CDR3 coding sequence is TGCGCCAGCAGCCCTCAACCCCCCTCGACTAGCCAAAGCACAGATACGCAGTATTTT. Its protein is CASSPQPPSTSQSTDTQYF.

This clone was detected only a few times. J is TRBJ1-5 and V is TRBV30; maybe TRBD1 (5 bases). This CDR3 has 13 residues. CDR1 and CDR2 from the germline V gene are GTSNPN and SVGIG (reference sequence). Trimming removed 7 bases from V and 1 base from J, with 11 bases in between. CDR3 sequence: CAFSRGSNQPQHF. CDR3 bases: TGTGCCTTCTCGCGGGGGAGCAATCAGCCCCAGCATTTT. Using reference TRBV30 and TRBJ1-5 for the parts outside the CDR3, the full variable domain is SQTIHQWPATLVQPVGSPLSLECTVEGTSNPNLYWYRQAAGRGLQLLFYSVGIGQISSEVPQNLSASRPQDRQFILSSKKLLLSDSGFYLCAFSRGSNQPQHFGDGTRLSIL.

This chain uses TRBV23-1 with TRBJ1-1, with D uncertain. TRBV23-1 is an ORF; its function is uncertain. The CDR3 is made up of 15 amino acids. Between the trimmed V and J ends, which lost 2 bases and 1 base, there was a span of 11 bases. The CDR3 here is CASSQPLYSNTEAFF. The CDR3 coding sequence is TGCGCCAGCAGTCAACCACTATATTCGAACACTGAAGCTTTCTTT.